These T cell receptor beta chains were read from a single sample in a study of blood T cell repertoires in COVID-19. Some clones are missing from TCRdb's copy, which holds only in-frame ones; the method was immunoSEQ multiplex PCR. Of under 200,000 clones listed, about four fifths are singletons. What was sequenced was PBMCs or T cells enriched from blood (not recorded which). The receptors originated from a man aged 55 to 69 who had recovered from COVID-19. The CDR3 runs from the conserved cysteine through the conserved F or W. The D gene is left open where the match is weak. Part of the rows lack a size; the others show once, few, many or a class for expanded clones.

clone_size	j_call	d_call	v_call	cdr3_aa	cdr3_nt
.	TRBJ1-5	.	TRBV5-1	CASSLDSTSQSPQHF	TGCGCCAGCAGCTTGGACAGTACAAGTCAGTCGCCCCAGCATTTT
.	TRBJ2-1	TRBD2	TRBV27	CATKRDGLLYNEQFF	TGTGCCACCAAGCGGGACGGACTACTCTACAATGAGCAGTTCTTC
.	TRBJ1-1	.	TRBV28	CASRQGRGEAFF	TGTGCCAGCAGGCAGGGTCGGGGGGAAGCTTTCTTT
.	TRBJ1-5	.	TRBV7-2	CASSYRFGQPDQPQHF	TGTGCCAGCAGCTACCGCTTTGGACAGCCGGATCAGCCCCAGCATTTT
.	TRBJ2-7	TRBD2	TRBV3-1/TRBV3-2	CASTVGLAGEQYF	TGTGCCAGCACCGTCGGGCTAGCGGGAGAGCAGTACTTC
.	TRBJ2-5	TRBD2	TRBV18	CASSPGLAEETQYF	TGTGCCAGCTCACCCGGACTAGCAGAAGAGACCCAGTACTTC
.	TRBJ1-1	.	TRBV7-9	CASSSTERSEAFF	TGTGCCAGCAGCTCAACGGAGAGGTCCGAAGCTTTCTTT
.	TRBJ2-5	TRBD1	TRBV19	CASSIDPVGRTTGLEETQYF	TGTGCCAGTAGTATAGATCCTGTGGGAAGAACGACAGGGCTAGAGGAGACCCAGTACTTC
few	TRBJ2-2	.	TRBV9	CASSVAYPGTGELFF	TGTGCCAGCAGCGTAGCCTACCCGGGCACCGGGGAGCTGTTTTTT
few	TRBJ2-7	TRBD2	TRBV5-6	CASSAGTSWEQYF	TGTGCCAGCAGCGCCGGGACTAGCTGGGAGCAGTACTTC
.	TRBJ1-4	.	TRBV10-3	CAISSSSNEKLFF	TGTGCCATCAGTTCGAGCTCTAATGAAAAACTGTTTTTT
.	TRBJ2-7	TRBD1	TRBV28	CASRYDRVGSYEQYF	TGTGCCAGCAGATATGACAGGGTTGGATCCTACGAGCAGTACTTC
once	TRBJ1-5	TRBD1	TRBV24-1	CATSDPGQNQPQHF	TGTGCCACCAGTGACCCGGGACAGAATCAGCCCCAGCATTTT
.	TRBJ2-6	.	TRBV7-8	CASSPPLQGSGGANVLTF	TGTGCCAGCAGCCCCCCATTGCAGGGGAGTGGTGGGGCCAACGTCCTGACTTTC
once	TRBJ2-2	.	TRBV20-1	CSASGDTNTGELFF	TGCAGTGCTAGTGGTGACACTAACACCGGGGAGCTGTTTTTT
few	TRBJ1-1	TRBD1	TRBV7-3	CASSPHPGQGAGNTEAFF	TGTGCCAGCAGCCCCCATCCGGGACAGGGGGCGGGAAACACTGAAGCTTTCTTT
.	TRBJ2-1	TRBD1	TRBV7-6	CASSSLRQGLATNEQFF	TGTGCCAGCAGCTCCCTCCGACAGGGTCTGGCGACCAATGAGCAGTTCTTC
.	TRBJ1-2	TRBD1	TRBV7-9	CASSQGQGLYYGYTF	TGTGCCAGCAGCCAGGGACAGGGGCTCTACTATGGCTACACCTTC
.	TRBJ1-6	.	TRBV5-1	CASSLGFTRVDNSPLHF	TGCGCCAGCAGCTTGGGGTTTACTAGGGTGGATAATTCACCCCTCCACTTT
once	TRBJ2-5	.	TRBV18	CASSPLAMGGGSRETQYF	TGTGCCAGCTCACCCCTAGCGATGGGGGGGGGCTCGAGAGAGACCCAGTACTTC